This paragraph covers one T cell receptor beta chain sequence. Its cognate antigen is unknown. These data are taken from a study of siplizumab effects on memory and regulatory T cells. Per individual sample, 100,000 or so TCR templates were assayed. Generated by immunoSEQ multiplex PCR, the TCRdb table keeps only in-frame clones and is missing some. The sample contains tens of thousands of clones, under 95% of which appear only once. CDR1 LNHDA and CDR2 SQIVND come from the germline V gene (reference sequence). V was cut by 3 bases and J by 16 bases, with 16 bases left in between. The CDR3 covers 12 residues. Study results and limitations: Assignment of a naive or memory phenotype failed for roughly 75-97% of the proliferating CD4+ or CD8+ clones. The alloresponse seemed to draw substantially on naive T cells, which appeared more diverse than memory cells.

The source material was CD8+ T cells sorted from blood. This receptor was taken from a human donor in good health. V and J are TRBV19 and TRBJ1-5; maybe TRBD1 (6 bases). The CDR3 nucleotides are TGTGCCAGTAGTATGGGTCAACAGGGCCCTCATTTT. Translated, it gives CASSMGQQGPHF.